These T cell receptor beta chains were read from a single sample in a study of response to subunit inactivated influenza vaccine. TCRdb re-called the RT-PCR reads through MiXCR, storing one row per CDR3 protein. The sample includes about 520,000 distinct CDR3 sequences, less than 30% of them seen just once. The sample was CD4+ T cells sorted from PBMCs, taken roughly 5 days after vaccination. Receptors originate from a man aged 45 to 65 who received an inactivated influenza vaccine. The CDR3 runs from the conserved cysteine through the conserved F or W. Fields, in order: D gene, V gene, clone size, J gene, CDR3 protein, CDR3 DNA. A D gene is named only where the DNA matches it firmly. Clone size, where shown, is once, few, many, or a class for clones that have expanded.

NA	TRBV15	NA	TRBJ1-5	CATSGVDGPQHF	TGTGCCACCAGCGGGGTGGATGGGCCCCAGCATTTT
NA	TRBV12-3/TRBV12-4	NA	TRBJ1-2	CASSGEVDGYTF	TGTGCCAGCAGTGGAGAGGTGGATGGCTACACCTTC
NA	TRBV9	once	TRBJ2-1	CASSYGGTSYNEQFF	TGTGCCAGCAGCTATGGGGGCACCTCCTACAATGAGCAGTTCTTC
TRBD2	TRBV12-3/TRBV12-4	NA	TRBJ2-3	CASSRSGRDTQYF	TGTGCCAGCAGCCGAAGCGGGAGAGATACGCAGTATTTT
TRBD2	TRBV20-1	NA	TRBJ2-3	CSARMREASSDTQYF	TGCAGTGCTAGAATGCGGGAGGCCAGCTCAGATACGCAGTATTTT
TRBD2	TRBV20-1	NA	TRBJ2-3	CSAQAGGLEDTQYF	TGCAGTGCTCAAGCGGGGGGGCTGGAAGATACGCAGTATTTT
TRBD1	TRBV12-3/TRBV12-4	few	TRBJ2-1	CASSLALGTGSYNEQFF	TGTGCCAGCAGTTTAGCGCTAGGGACAGGCTCCTACAATGAGCAGTTCTTC
TRBD2	TRBV9	once	TRBJ2-5	CASSVGVIAGEDETQYF	TGTGCCAGCAGCGTAGGGGTGATAGCGGGAGAGGATGAGACCCAGTACTTC
TRBD1	TRBV9	few	TRBJ2-5	CASSATGGWETQYF	TGTGCCAGCAGTGCCACAGGGGGATGGGAGACCCAGTACTTC
TRBD2	TRBV4-2	few	TRBJ2-1	CASSQTWTSGSGEQFF	TGTGCCAGCAGCCAAACCTGGACTAGCGGGAGTGGTGAGCAGTTCTTC
NA	TRBV20-1	few	TRBJ2-7	CSTLTAGNSYEQYF	TGCAGTACCCTAACTGCGGGTAACTCCTACGAGCAGTACTTC
TRBD1	TRBV10-1	NA	TRBJ2-7	CASSEKGQGRDYEQYF	TGCGCCAGCAGTGAGAAGGGACAGGGGAGGGACTACGAGCAGTACTTC
TRBD1	TRBV9	NA	TRBJ2-7	CASSPPSGTDYEQYF	TGTGCCAGCAGCCCTCCCTCCGGGACAGATTACGAGCAGTACTTC
NA	TRBV5-1	few	TRBJ2-2	CASSSRARGRSAVTGELFF	TGCGCCAGCAGCTCCCGGGCCCGGGGCCGATCAGCTGTCACCGGGGAGCTGTTTTTT
TRBD1	TRBV5-5	few	TRBJ2-5	CASSWGQGIGETQYF	TGTGCCAGCAGCTGGGGACAGGGGATAGGAGAGACCCAGTACTTC
TRBD1	TRBV6-5	NA	TRBJ2-6	CASSYSTGGHAGANVLTF	TGTGCCAGCAGTTACTCTACAGGGGGCCATGCTGGGGCCAACGTCCTGACTTTC
TRBD1	TRBV10-3	NA	TRBJ2-1	CATSGQGPFGSSYNEQFF	TGTGCCACCTCTGGACAGGGGCCGTTCGGGAGTTCCTACAATGAGCAGTTCTTC
NA	TRBV3-1	few	TRBJ1-1	CASSPMAMNTEAFF	TGTGCCAGCAGCCCCATGGCAATGAACACTGAAGCTTTCTTT
NA	TRBV5-1	few	TRBJ2-5	CASSLEGGEWETQYF	TGCGCCAGCAGCTTGGAAGGCGGGGAGTGGGAGACCCAGTACTTC
NA	TRBV10-3	NA	TRBJ2-2	CAISEYGSAGELFF	TGTGCCATCAGTGAATATGGTAGCGCCGGGGAGCTGTTTTTT
TRBD1	TRBV4-1	few	TRBJ2-5	CASSQAGGGETQYF	TGCGCCAGCAGCCAAGCAGGGGGCGGTGAGACCCAGTACTTC
TRBD2	TRBV9	few	TRBJ2-3	CASSVVGSGRTQDTQYF	TGTGCCAGCAGCGTAGTTGGTAGCGGGAGGACCCAGGATACGCAGTATTTT
NA	TRBV4-2	few	TRBJ2-1	CASSQDGVSEQFF	TGTGCCAGCAGCCAAGACGGAGTTAGTGAGCAGTTCTTC
NA	TRBV10-3	once	TRBJ2-7	CAISDAAPSEQYF	TGTGCCATCAGTGACGCCGCTCCGAGCGAGCAGTACTTC
NA	TRBV14	NA	TRBJ1-2	CASSQVERTAFYGYTF	TGTGCCAGCAGCCAAGTGGAAAGGACAGCCTTCTATGGCTACACCTTC
NA	TRBV5-1	few	TRBJ2-3	CASSLPVGSTDTQYF	TGCGCCAGCAGCTTGCCTGTGGGTAGCACAGATACGCAGTATTTT
NA	TRBV12-3/TRBV12-4	many	TRBJ1-6	CASSFDLGAGGSPLHF	TGTGCCAGCAGTTTTGACCTGGGGGCTGGTGGTTCACCCCTCCACTTT
NA	TRBV5-5	few	TRBJ1-5	CASSLERSKQPQHF	TGTGCCAGCAGCTTGGAACGGTCGAAGCAGCCCCAGCATTTT
TRBD2	TRBV20-1	NA	TRBJ2-1	CSASQPSGRVNEQFF	TGCAGTGCTAGTCAGCCTAGCGGGAGAGTGAATGAGCAGTTCTTC
NA	TRBV7-9	NA	TRBJ2-5	CASTGGGETQYF	TGTGCCAGCACCGGAGGGGGAGAGACCCAGTACTTC
TRBD2	TRBV29-1	few	TRBJ2-7	CSVDPAGGGTEYEQYF	TGCAGCGTTGACCCCGCGGGAGGCGGGACCGAGTACGAGCAGTACTTC
TRBD1	TRBV20-1	NA	TRBJ2-7	CSARDRGQADGEQYF	TGCAGTGCTAGAGATCGGGGACAGGCTGATGGGGAGCAGTACTTC
TRBD1	TRBV5-1	NA	TRBJ2-3	CASSPATGGGDTQYF	TGCGCCAGCAGCCCCGCTACAGGGGGCGGGGATACGCAGTATTTT
NA	TRBV4-1	few	TRBJ2-7	CASSRNRVYEQYF	TGCGCCAGCAGCCGAAACAGGGTATACGAGCAGTACTTC
TRBD1	TRBV15	NA	TRBJ2-3	CATSRDRVISSDTQYF	TGTGCCACCAGCAGGGACAGGGTCATCTCGTCCGATACGCAGTATTTT
TRBD2	TRBV10-3	NA	TRBJ2-1	CAISEGGGSLGEQFF	TGTGCCATCAGTGAGGGAGGCGGGAGCTTGGGTGAGCAGTTCTTC
TRBD1	TRBV5-5	NA	TRBJ2-3	CASSLGGQNTDTQYF	TGTGCCAGCAGCTTGGGGGGACAGAACACAGATACGCAGTATTTT
TRBD2	TRBV7-2	NA	TRBJ2-3	CASSLAGLAGADTQYF	TGTGCCAGCAGCTTAGCGGGACTAGCGGGGGCGGATACGCAGTATTTT
NA	TRBV15	few	TRBJ1-1	CATSRGFQNTEAFF	TGTGCCACCAGCAGAGGTTTCCAGAACACTGAAGCTTTCTTT
NA	TRBV7-9	NA	TRBJ2-7	CASSLNYYEQYF	TGTGCCAGCAGCCTCAACTACTACGAGCAGTACTTC
TRBD1	TRBV18	NA	TRBJ2-5	CASSPPWDRKETQYF	TGTGCCAGCTCACCACCGTGGGACAGAAAAGAGACCCAGTACTTC
NA	TRBV5-1	few	TRBJ1-1	CASSFRVPRNTEAFF	TGCGCCAGCAGCTTCAGGGTTCCCCGCAACACTGAAGCTTTCTTT
NA	TRBV2	NA	TRBJ2-7	CASSEMGPPNEQYF	TGTGCCAGCAGTGAAATGGGACCCCCAAACGAGCAGTACTTC
NA	TRBV20-1	few	TRBJ2-3	CSARGSGTDTQYF	TGCAGTGCCCGGGGTAGCGGCACAGATACGCAGTATTTT
NA	TRBV6-1	NA	TRBJ1-6	CASQGRASPLHF	TGTGCCAGCCAGGGGAGGGCTTCACCCCTCCACTTT
NA	TRBV30	NA	TRBJ1-1	CAWSAGASSEAFF	TGTGCCTGGAGCGCTGGGGCCTCATCTGAAGCTTTCTTT
NA	TRBV7-2	NA	TRBJ2-1	CASRIPGAEQFF	TGTGCCAGCCGTATCCCGGGGGCTGAGCAGTTCTTC
NA	TRBV29-1	NA	TRBJ2-7	CSGRSGPSGGEQYF	TGCAGCGGGAGAAGCGGTCCGTCTGGGGGGGAGCAGTACTTC